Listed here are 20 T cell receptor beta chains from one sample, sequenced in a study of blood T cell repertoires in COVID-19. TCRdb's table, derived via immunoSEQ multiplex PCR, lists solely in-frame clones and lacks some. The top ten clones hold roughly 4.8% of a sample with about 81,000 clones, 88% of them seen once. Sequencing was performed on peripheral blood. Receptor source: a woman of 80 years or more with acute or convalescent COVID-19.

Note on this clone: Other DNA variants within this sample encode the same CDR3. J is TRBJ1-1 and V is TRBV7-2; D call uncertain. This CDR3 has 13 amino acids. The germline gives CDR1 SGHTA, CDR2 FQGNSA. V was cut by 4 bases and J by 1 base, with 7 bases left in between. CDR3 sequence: CASSSRQNTEAFF. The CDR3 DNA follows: TGTGCCAGCAGCTCCCGACAGAACACTGAAGCTTTCTTT.

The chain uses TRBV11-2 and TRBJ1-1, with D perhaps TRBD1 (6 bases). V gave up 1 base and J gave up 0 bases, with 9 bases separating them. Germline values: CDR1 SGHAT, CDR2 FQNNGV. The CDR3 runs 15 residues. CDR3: CASSLVGTLNTEAFF. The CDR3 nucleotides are TGTGCCAGCAGCTTAGTAGGGACACTGAACACTGAAGCTTTCTTT.

CDR3 sequence (DNA): TGTGCCAGCAGCCTGGGAGGGATCTACGAGCAGTACTTC. Its translation: CASSLGGIYEQYF. The rearrangement joins TRBV25-1 to TRBJ2-7, with 7 bases identical to TRBD2. This CDR3 has 13 amino acids. In germline, CDR1 is MGHDK, CDR2 SYGVNS. V trimming: 6 bases; J trimming: 3 bases; junction bases outside the gene matches: 5.

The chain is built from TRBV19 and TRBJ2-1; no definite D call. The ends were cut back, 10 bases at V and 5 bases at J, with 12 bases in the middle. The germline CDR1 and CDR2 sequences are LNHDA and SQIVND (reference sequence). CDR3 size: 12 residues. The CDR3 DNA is TGTGCCAACCTTACATCAGACAATGAGCAGTTCTTC. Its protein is CANLTSDNEQFF.

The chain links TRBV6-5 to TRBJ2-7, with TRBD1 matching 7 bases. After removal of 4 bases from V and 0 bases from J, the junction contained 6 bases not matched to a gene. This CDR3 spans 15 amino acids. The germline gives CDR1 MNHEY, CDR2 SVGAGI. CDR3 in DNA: TGTGCCAGCAGTTCCGGGACAGTAAGCTCCTACGAGCAGTACTTC. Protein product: CASSSGTVSSYEQYF.

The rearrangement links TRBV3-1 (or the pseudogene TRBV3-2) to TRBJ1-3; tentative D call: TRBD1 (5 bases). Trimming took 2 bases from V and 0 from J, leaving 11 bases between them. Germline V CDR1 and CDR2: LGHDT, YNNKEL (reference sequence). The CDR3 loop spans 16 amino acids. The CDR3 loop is CASSQKQAPSGNTIYF. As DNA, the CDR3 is TGTGCCAGCAGCCAAAAACAGGCCCCCTCTGGAAACACCATATATTTT.

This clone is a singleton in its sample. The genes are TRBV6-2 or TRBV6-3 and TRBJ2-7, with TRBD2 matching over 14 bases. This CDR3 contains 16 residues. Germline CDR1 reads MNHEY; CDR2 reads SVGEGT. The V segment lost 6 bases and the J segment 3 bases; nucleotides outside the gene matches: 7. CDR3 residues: CASSPPTSGRGYEQYF. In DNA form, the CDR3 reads TGTGCCAGCAGCCCACCGACTAGCGGGAGGGGCTACGAGCAGTACTTC.

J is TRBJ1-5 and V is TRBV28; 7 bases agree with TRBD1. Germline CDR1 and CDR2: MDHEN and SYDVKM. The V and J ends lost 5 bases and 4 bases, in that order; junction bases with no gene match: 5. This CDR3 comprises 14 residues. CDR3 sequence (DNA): TGTGCCAGCAGTCCAGGGACAGCAAATCAGCCCCAGCATTTT. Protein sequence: CASSPGTANQPQHF.

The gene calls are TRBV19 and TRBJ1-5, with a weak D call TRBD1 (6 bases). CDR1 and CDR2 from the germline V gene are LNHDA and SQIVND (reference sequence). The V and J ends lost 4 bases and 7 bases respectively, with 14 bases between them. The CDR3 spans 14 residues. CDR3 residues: CASSKTGLPQPQHF. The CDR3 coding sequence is TGTGCCAGTAGTAAGACAGGTTTACCCCAGCCCCAGCATTTT.

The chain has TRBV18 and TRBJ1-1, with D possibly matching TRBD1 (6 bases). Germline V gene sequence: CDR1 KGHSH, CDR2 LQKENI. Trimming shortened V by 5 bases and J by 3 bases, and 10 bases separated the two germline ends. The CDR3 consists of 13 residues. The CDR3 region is CASSISGDTEAFF. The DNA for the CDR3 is TGTGCCAGCTCAATTTCAGGGGACACTGAAGCTTTCTTT.

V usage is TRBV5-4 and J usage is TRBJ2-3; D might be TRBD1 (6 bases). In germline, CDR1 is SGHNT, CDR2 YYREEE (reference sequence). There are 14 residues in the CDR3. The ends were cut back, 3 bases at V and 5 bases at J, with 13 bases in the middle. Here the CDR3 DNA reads TGTGCCAGCAGCTCGGGGAAACAGGGAGATACGCAGTATTTT. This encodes CASSSGKQGDTQYF.

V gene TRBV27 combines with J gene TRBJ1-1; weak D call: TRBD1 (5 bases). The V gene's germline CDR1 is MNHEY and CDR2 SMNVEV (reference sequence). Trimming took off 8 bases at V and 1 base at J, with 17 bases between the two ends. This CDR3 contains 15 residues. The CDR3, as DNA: TGTGCCAGCCGACTGGCGCGGGGGGGGAACACTGAAGCTTTCTTT. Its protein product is CASRLARGGNTEAFF.

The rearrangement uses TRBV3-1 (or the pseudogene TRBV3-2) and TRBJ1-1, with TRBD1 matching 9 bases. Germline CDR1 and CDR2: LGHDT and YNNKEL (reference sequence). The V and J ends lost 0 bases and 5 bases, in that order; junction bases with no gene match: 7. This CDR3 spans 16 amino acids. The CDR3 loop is CASSQETYRGQTEAFF. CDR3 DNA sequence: TGTGCCAGCAGCCAAGAAACCTACAGGGGGCAAACTGAAGCTTTCTTT.

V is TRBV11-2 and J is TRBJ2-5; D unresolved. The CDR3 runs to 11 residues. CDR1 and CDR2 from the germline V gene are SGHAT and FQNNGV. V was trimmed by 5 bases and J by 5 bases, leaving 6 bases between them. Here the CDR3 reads CASSHSETQYF. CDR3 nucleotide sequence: TGTGCCAGCAGCCATAGCGAGACCCAGTACTTC.

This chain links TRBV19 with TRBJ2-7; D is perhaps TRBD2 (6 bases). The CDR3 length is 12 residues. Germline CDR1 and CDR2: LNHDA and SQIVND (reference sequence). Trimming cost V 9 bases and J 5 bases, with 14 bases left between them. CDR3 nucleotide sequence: TGTGCCAGAGGAGAGAGCGGGCACGAGCAGTACTTC. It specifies CARGESGHEQYF.

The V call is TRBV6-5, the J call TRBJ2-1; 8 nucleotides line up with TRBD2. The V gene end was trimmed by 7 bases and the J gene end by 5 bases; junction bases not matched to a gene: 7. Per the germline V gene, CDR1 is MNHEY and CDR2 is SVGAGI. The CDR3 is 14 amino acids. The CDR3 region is CASMRPGGNNEQFF. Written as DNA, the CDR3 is TGTGCCAGCATGAGGCCGGGAGGGAACAATGAGCAGTTCTTC.

This CDR3 reads CASSVGHGNTIYF. The CDR3 DNA reads as TGTGCCAGCAGCGTAGGACACGGAAACACCATATATTTT. The chain has TRBV9 and TRBJ1-3, with D unclear. From germline, CDR1 is SGDLS and CDR2 YYNGEE. The CDR3 extends over 13 amino acids. Trimming removed 0 bases from V and 4 bases from J, with 5 bases in between.

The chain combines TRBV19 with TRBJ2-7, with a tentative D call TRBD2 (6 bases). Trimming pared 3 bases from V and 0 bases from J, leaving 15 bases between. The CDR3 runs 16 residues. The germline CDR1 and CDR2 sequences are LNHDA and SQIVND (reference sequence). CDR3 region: CASSIVGGSSSYEQYF. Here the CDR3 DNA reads TGTGCCAGTAGTATTGTGGGGGGTTCGAGCTCCTACGAGCAGTACTTC.

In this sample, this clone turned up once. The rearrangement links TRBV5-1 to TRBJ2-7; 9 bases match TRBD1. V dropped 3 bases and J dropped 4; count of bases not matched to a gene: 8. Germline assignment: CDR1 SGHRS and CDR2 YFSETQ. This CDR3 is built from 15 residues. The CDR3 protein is CASSSDGQGWYEQYF. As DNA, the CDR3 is TGCGCCAGCAGCTCAGACGGACAGGGGTGGTACGAGCAGTACTTC.

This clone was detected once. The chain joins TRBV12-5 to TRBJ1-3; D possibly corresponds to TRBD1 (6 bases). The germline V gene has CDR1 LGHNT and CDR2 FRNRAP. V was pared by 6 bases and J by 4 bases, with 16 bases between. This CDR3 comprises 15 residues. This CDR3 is CASGSQGIAGNTIYF. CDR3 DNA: TGTGCTAGTGGCTCGCAGGGGATCGCGGGAAACACCATATATTTT.